This T cell receptor beta chain was identified in a study of T cells after yellow fever vaccination. Findings of the study overall: Compared with primary, the secondary response was weaker and peaked at day 5, not 15. The study re-detected most primary-vaccination clones after the booster (around 96% CD4, 88% CD8).

This clonotype was seen more than once but under ten times. Its antigen is not known. The ends were cut back, 4 bases at V and 7 bases at J, with 22 bases in the middle. The CDR3 contains 17 residues. CDR1 and CDR2 from the germline V gene are KGHDR and SFDVKD. TCR cDNA was made by 5'RACE template switching, adding a universal primer site and UMIs. Using its own MiXCR run on the 5' RACE reads, TCRdb lists one record per CDR3 protein. The sample holds more than 110,000 distinct CDR3 sequences, less than 8.5% seen once. The genes are TRBV24-1 and TRBJ2-1; D perhaps matches TRBD1 (8 bases). This TCR was sampled from a man between 25 and 39 years old who received the YFV17D yellow fever vaccine. The material was CD4+ T cells sorted from PBMCs, obtained 10 days after the yellow fever booster vaccination. The CDR3 region is CATSDRTPTGEGNEQFF. CDR3 sequence (DNA): TGTGCCACCAGTGACCGTACACCGACAGGGGAGGGGAATGAGCAGTTCTTC.